This T cell receptor (beta chain) was recovered during a study of T cell repertoires in cytomegalovirus infection. At the level of the study: Public TCR beta signatures provided an indication of both CMV infection and a matching HLA type.

Between the trimmed V and J ends, which lost 4 bases and 0 bases, there was a span of 9 bases. The CDR3 length is 13 residues. The germline V gene encodes CDR1 SQVTM and CDR2 ANQGSEA. Notes on this clonotype: What it binds is not known.

Study results and limitations: Dominant in the ex vivo response were TCR beta clonotypes restricted by HLA-C and specific for CMV.

TCRdb re-called the reads through MiXCR, storing one row per CDR3 protein. The table records hundreds of thousands of distinct CDR3 sequences, roughly a tenth of them present only once. This chain joins TRBV29-1 and TRBJ1-1; D ambiguous. This clonotype was sampled from a human donor in good health (CMV status not recorded). Some clones in this sample may be carry-over from other donors' samples. Sequencing was performed on PBMCs. The CDR3 sequence: CSVAQEMNTEAFF. The CDR3, as DNA: TGCAGCGTTGCACAAGAAATGAACACTGAAGCTTTCTTT. Based on the CDR3 plus reference TRBV29-1 and TRBJ1-1, the full variable domain is SAVISQKPSRDICQRGTSLTIQCQVDSQVTMMFWYRQQPGQSLTLIATANQGSEATYESGFVIDKFPISRPNLTFSTLTVSNMSPEDSSIYLCSVAQEMNTEAFFGQGTRLTVV.